This T cell receptor (beta chain) comes out of a study of cytotoxic CD8 clonotypes in ibrutinib-treated CLL (dated by TCRdb to the early 2020s). As for the study more broadly: The cohort had around twelve relapsed/refractory and 15 treatment-naive patients; roughly 18 were IGHV unmutated. Response samples were taken after a median of 12 months on treatment, ranging from about 6 to 40 months. Cryopreserved peripheral blood mononuclear cells were collected at three points: before therapy, at response, and at either sustained remission or disease progression. Patients were still on ibrutinib when every remission and progressive disease sample was collected. Partial responses were observed in about 25 patients and complete responses in 2; after a median follow-up of roughly 72 months, remission was maintained in approximately 15 patients and progression was observed in roughly 12. Samples averaged approximately 250,000 productive templates and 94,082 productive rearrangements. Of the 90 or so participants in the trial, roughly 25 had longitudinal samples available. What the research found in general, with its limitations: Public clonotypes were rare and either contracted or stayed stable during treatment, and the rise in clonality at ibrutinib response reflected the expansion of private clonotypes. Baseline clonality was found to be higher than that of age-matched healthy donors and was strongly correlated with circulating CD8+ T-cell counts. Sampling times were not matched between sustained-remission and progressing patients, and lymph node repertoires were not studied. Clonality increased at ibrutinib response, stayed stable in sustained remission, and fell back toward baseline at progression.

CDR1 and CDR2, looked up from the germline V gene (reference sequence), are PRHDT and FYEKMQ. The CDR3 contains 14 residues, cysteine and phenylalanine counted. Just the 42-base CDR3 DNA is kept, in frame starting at base 1. Cut back by 4 bases and 6 bases, the V and J ends lie 15 bases apart. The time point tag for this specimen amounts to: approximately 2 years on ibrutinib. For TCR beta library preparation, about 2.2 micrograms of genomic DNA were extracted from the cryopreserved PBMCs. Longitudinal blood samples from CLL patients receiving ibrutinib monotherapy were subjected to high-throughput TCR beta sequencing. The patients took part in an open-label, single-center phase 2 trial of ibrutinib monotherapy. With respect to this clone: Its cognate antigen has yet to be identified. Base qualities are not provided; no much larger clone lies one nucleotide away.

A MiSeq instrument was used for deep resolution sequencing, which targeted depths ranging from 1 in 1 million up to 1 in 200,000 T cells, with coverage averaging 10x for each clonotype. The immunoSEQ hsTCRB Kit was used to generate TCR beta libraries. The source study handled its data this way. ImmunoSEQ Data Assistant and ImmunoSEQ Analyzer were used for data analysis, and V, D and J genes were assigned according to IMGT definitions. Clonality was computed as one minus normalized Shannon entropy of productive rearrangement frequencies, ranging from 0 to 1. Public clonotype analysis was restricted to overrepresented clonotypes comprising at least 0.05% of each patient's repertoire. Approximately 12 age-matched healthy donor repertoires from immuneACCESS were used as controls for clonality. Imported from immuneACCESS, the table was reduced by TCRdb to in-frame sequences with V and J called. These copies leave out some clones; in studies compared against another copy, an unresolved V gene accounts for under half, and the cause of the remainder is not known. D and trimming were read from the DNA, whereas the V and J calls and clone size are those reported in that table. The sample table records under 150,000 clones; around 80% of these occur just once. About 3.3% of the sample is taken by the ten largest.

Here the chain combines TRBV13 and TRBJ1-2, with TRBD1 tentatively as D gene (6 bases match). This clonotype was obtained from a human donor with chronic lymphocytic leukemia. Sequences were derived from PBMCs, sampled after 24 months of ibrutinib treatment. CDR3 loop: CASSSQGWGDGYTF. The DNA reads as follows: TGTGCCAGCAGCTCACAGGGTTGGGGGGATGGCTACACCTTC.